This TCR beta chain was obtained from a study of blood T cell repertoires in COVID-19 (dated by TCRdb to between 2020 and 2021). About the study as a whole: The collaborator samples originated in the United States, Italy and Spain and spanned the acute and convalescent phases of COVID-19. The material from the prospective study consisted of cDNA or gDNA derived from T cells, B-cell-depleted T cells, or PBMCs. Deeply sampled blood TCRbeta repertoires from subjects exposed to, actively infected with, or recovered from COVID-19 were included in the dataset. A freely available public database, intended as a resource for researchers studying the immune response to SARS-CoV-2, is where the repertoires were released. Samples were obtained from the ongoing ImmuneRACE study (first 160 participants) and from about 1,300 subjects provided by 6 global collaborators. The sample metadata nearly always contained a de-identified subject ID, COVID-19 status, age in years and sex. Where available, HLA class I and class II types were obtained from metadata supplied by the sample provider rather than from assay-based typing.

From its cysteine to its phenylalanine, the CDR3 spans 18 amino acids. Here the CDR3 DNA is all that survives: 54 bases in frame from base 1. The junction shows trimming of 3 bases on V and 0 bases on J, and the gene matches do not reach 10 bases of it. CDR1 and CDR2 were assigned from the germline V gene (reference sequence) as LNHNV and YYDKDF. Enrolling through a virtual design, the prospective study's participants ranged in age from roughly 18 to 90 years and lived across 24 United States geographic areas. In the prospective study, cohorts were assigned on the basis of participant-reported clinical history obtained from a screening survey and a study questionnaire. Recovered participants in ImmuneRACE Cohort 3 were defined by two consecutive negative NP/OP PCR tests, clearance by a healthcare professional, or resolution of symptoms. Mobile phlebotomists in the prospective study collected whole blood, serum and a nasopharyngeal or oropharyngeal swab from every participant. Over a 2-month period, participants in the prospective study had the option of providing additional blood draws and questionnaires. Before DNA extraction, prospective study blood samples were shipped either frozen or at room temperature.

What the authors observed across the whole study: The quantity of clinical and demographic metadata differed by source and by participant and was supplied without curation.

The immunoSEQ Assay, a bias-controlled multiplex PCR, was used to amplify TCRbeta CDR3 regions from genomic DNA. Per the original workflow: Nucleated cell counts per sample were estimated from amplification of reference gene primers within the assay. To quantify the absolute abundance of each unique TCRbeta CDR3 rearrangement, sequence reads were collapsed and filtered. For each sample, productive Simpson clonality was calculated as the square root of Simpson's diversity index across productive rearrangements. In its TCRdb copy, this immuneACCESS table keeps in-frame sequences only and misses some clones. Where compared with another copy, unresolved V genes explain less than half of these, and the others have no known cause. The V and J calls and clone size come from that table; D and trimming were worked out from the DNA. Present in this sample are 400,000 to 500,000 clones, 88% of which were seen just once. Approximately 1.8% of the sample rests with the top ten.

Remarks on this clone: This clone's antigen is unknown. The record has no base qualities; no much larger clone is one base away.

The chain couples TRBV15 to TRBJ1-2, and 10 bases in between align with TRBD1. Sequenced input: PBMCs or T cells enriched from blood (not recorded which). This TCR came from a woman in her forties who had recovered from COVID-19. The CDR3 region has the sequence CATSRPPGQGGANYGYTF. In nucleotide form, the sequence is TGTGCCACCAGCAGGCCTCCAGGACAGGGGGGAGCTAACTATGGCTACACCTTC. Reference TRBV15 and TRBJ1-2 genes cover what lies past the CDR3, so the full variable domain is DAMVIQNPRYQVTQFGKPVTLSCSQTLNHNVMYWYQQKSSQAPKLLFHYYDKDFNNEADTPDNFQSRRPNTSFCFLDIRSPGLGDTAMYLCATSRPPGQGGANYGYTFGSGTRLTVV.